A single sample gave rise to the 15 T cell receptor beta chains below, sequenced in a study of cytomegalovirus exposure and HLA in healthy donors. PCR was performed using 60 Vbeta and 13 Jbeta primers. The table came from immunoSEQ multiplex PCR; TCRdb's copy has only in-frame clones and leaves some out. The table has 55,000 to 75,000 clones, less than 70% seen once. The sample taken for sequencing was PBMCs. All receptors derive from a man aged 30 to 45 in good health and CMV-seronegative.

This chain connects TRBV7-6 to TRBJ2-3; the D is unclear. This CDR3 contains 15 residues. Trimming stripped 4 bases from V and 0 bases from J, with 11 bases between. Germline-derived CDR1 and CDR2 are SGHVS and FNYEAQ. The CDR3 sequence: CASSYRLGSTDTQYF. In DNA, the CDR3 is TGTGCCAGCAGCTACCGACTTGGGAGCACAGATACGCAGTATTTT.

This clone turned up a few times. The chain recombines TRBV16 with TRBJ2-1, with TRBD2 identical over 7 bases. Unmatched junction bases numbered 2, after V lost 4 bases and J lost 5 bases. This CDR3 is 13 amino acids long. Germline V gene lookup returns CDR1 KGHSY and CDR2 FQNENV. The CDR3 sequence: CASSRDYNNEQFF. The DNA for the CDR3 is TGTGCCAGCAGCCGGGACTACAACAATGAGCAGTTCTTC.

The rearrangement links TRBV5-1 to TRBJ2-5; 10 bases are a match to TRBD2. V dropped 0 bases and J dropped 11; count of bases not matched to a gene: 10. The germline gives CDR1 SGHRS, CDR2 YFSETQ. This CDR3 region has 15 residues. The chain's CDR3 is CASSLVASGGSGQYF. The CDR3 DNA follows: TGCGCCAGCAGCTTGGTAGCTAGCGGGGGCTCGGGGCAGTACTTC.

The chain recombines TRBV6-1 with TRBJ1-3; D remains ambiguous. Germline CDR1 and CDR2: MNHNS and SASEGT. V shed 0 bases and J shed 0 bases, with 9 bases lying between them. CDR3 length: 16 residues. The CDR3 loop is CASSEARVLSGNTIYF. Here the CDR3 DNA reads TGTGCCAGCAGTGAAGCGCGTGTCCTCTCTGGAAACACCATATATTTT.

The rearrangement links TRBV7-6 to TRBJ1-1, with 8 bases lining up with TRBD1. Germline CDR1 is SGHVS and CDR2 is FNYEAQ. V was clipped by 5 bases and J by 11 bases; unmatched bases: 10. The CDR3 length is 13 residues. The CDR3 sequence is CASSIEDRGSAFF. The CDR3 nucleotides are TGTGCCAGCAGCATAGAAGACAGGGGATCGGCTTTCTTT.

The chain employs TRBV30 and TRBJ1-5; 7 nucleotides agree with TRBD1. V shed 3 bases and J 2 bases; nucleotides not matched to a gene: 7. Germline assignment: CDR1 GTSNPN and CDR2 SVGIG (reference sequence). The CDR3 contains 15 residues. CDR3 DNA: TGTGCCTGGAGCCGAGACAGGGCTGGCAATCAGCCCCAGCATTTT. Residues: CAWSRDRAGNQPQHF.

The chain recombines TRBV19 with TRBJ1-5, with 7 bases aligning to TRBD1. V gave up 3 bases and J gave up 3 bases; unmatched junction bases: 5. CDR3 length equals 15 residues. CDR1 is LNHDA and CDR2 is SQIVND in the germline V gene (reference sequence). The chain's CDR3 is CASSMYRGSNQPQHF. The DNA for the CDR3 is TGTGCCAGTAGTATGTACAGGGGATCCAATCAGCCCCAGCATTTT. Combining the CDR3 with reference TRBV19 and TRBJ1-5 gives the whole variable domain DGGITQSPKYLFRKEGQNVTLSCEQNLNHDAMYWYRQDPGQGLRLIYYSQIVNDFQKGDIAEGYSVSREKKESFPLTVTSAQKNPTAFYLCASSMYRGSNQPQHFGDGTRLSIL.

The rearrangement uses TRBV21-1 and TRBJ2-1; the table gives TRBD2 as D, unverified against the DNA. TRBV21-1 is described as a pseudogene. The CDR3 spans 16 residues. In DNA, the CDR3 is TGTGCCAGCAGCATCTGCCAGCGGGGGGTTACGGGTGAGCAGTTCTTC. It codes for CASSICQRGVTGEQFF.

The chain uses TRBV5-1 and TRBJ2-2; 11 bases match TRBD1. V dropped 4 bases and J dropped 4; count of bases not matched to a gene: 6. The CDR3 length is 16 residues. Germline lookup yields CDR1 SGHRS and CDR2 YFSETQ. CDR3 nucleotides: TGCGCCAGCAGCCCCCGGACAGGGGGCGTCACCGGGGAGCTGTTTTTT. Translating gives CASSPRTGGVTGELFF.

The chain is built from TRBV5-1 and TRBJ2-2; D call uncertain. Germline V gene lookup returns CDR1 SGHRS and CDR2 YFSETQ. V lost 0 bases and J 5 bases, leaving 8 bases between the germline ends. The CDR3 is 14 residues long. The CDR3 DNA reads TGCGCCAGCAGCTTGGCCTGGGCTACCGGGGAGCTGTTTTTT. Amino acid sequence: CASSLAWATGELFF.

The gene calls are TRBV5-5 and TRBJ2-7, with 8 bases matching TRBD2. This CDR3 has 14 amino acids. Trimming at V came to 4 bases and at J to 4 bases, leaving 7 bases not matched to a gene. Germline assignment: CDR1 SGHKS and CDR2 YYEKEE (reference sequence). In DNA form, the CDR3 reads TGTGCCAGCAGCACAGGACTAGCTCGATACGAGCAGTACTTC. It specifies CASSTGLARYEQYF. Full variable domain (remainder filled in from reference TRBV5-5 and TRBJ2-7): DAGVTQSPTHLIKTRGQQVTLRCSPISGHKSVSWYQQVLGQGPQFIFQYYEKEERGRGNFPDRFSARQFPNYSSELNVNALLLGDSALYLCASSTGLARYEQYFGPGTRLTVT.

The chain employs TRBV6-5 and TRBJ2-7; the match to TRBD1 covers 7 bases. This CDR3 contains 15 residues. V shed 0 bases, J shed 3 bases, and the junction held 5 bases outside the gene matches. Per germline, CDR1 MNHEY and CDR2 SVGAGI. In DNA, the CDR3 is TGTGCCAGCAGTTACTCGGACAGGAGCCACTACGAGCAGTACTTC. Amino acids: CASSYSDRSHYEQYF.

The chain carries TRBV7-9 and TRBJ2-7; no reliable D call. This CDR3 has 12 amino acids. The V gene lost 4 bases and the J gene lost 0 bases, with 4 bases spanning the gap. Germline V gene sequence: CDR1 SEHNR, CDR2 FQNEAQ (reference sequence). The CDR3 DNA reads TGTGCCAGCAGCTCGAGCTCCTACGAGCAGTACTTC. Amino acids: CASSSSSYEQYF.

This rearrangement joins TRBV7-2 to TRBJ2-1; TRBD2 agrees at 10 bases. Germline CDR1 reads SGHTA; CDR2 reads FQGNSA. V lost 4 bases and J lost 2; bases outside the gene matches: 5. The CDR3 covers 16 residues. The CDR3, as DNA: TGTGCCAGCAGCTCGGTAGCGGGGGGTACCTACAATGAGCAGTTCTTC. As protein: CASSSVAGGTYNEQFF.

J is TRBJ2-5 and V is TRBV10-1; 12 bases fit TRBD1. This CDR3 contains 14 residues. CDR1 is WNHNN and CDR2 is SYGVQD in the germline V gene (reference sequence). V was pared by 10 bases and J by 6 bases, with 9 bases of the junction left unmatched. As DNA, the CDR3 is TGCGCCACCACCGGGACAGGGGGCAAGCAGACCCAGTACTTC. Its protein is CATTGTGGKQTQYF.